This is a list of T cell receptor beta chains from one sample in a study of CD8+ T cells in alopecia areata. Some clones are missing from TCRdb's copy, which holds only in-frame ones; the method was immunoSEQ multiplex PCR. The data contain some 170,000 clones, about 54% of them singletons. The specimen was CD4+ T cells sorted from blood, collected at approximately week 61, from a patient treated with tofacitinib. Receptors were obtained from a human donor with alopecia areata. The CDR3 runs from the conserved cysteine through the conserved F or W. A D gene is named only where the DNA matches it firmly. Part of the rows lack a size; the others show once, few, many or a class for expanded clones.

TRBJ1-1	-	TRBV28	-	12	TGTGCCAGCAGTTTAGGCGACCTCGAAGCTTTCTTT	CASSLGDLEAFF
TRBJ1-1	many	TRBV5-1	TRBD1	16	TGCGCCAGCAGCCCGGACGGACAGGGGAGGAACACTGAAGCTTTCTTT	CASSPDGQGRNTEAFF
TRBJ2-5	-	TRBV6-1	-	15	TGTGCCAGCAGCGAAGTTATTGGTTTTATAGAGACCCAGTACTTC	CASSEVIGFIETQYF
TRBJ2-2	-	TRBV15	TRBD1	14	TGTGCCACCAGCGGGGGACAGAGGACCGGGGAGCTGTTTTTT	CATSGGQRTGELFF
TRBJ1-2	once	TRBV2	-	14	TGTGCCAGCAGTAGGGGAATCGAAGAAGAGGGCTACACCTTC	CASSRGIEEEGYTF
TRBJ1-2	-	TRBV20-1	TRBD1	11	TGCAGTGCTAGAGAGGGACAGAAGCGCACCTTC	CSAREGQKRTF
TRBJ1-1	once	TRBV6-1	-	12	TGTGCCAGCATCCAGGGTGCCACTGAAGCTTTCTTT	CASIQGATEAFF
TRBJ2-1	-	TRBV5-1	TRBD1	12	TGCGCCAGCTCCGTCCGGACAGGCGAGCAGTTCTTC	CASSVRTGEQFF
TRBJ2-7	-	TRBV29-1	-	12	TGCAGCGTTGACTTCGGCTCCTACGAGCAGTACTTC	CSVDFGSYEQYF
TRBJ1-2	-	TRBV5-6	-	15	TGTGCCAGCAGCTTGCGGGGAGTAGCCCTCTATGGCTACACCTTC	CASSLRGVALYGYTF
TRBJ1-1	-	TRBV6-1	TRBD1	14	TGTGCCAGCAGTGGGGGGACAGTGAACACTGAAGCTTTCTTT	CASSGGTVNTEAFF
TRBJ1-6	-	TRBV29-1	-	13	TGCAGCGTTGTCGAGGGGAAAGAAGCCCTCCTCCACTTT	CSVVEGKEALLHF
TRBJ2-7	once	TRBV5-1	TRBD2	15	TGCGCCAGCAGTGAACTAGCGGGTTCAAACTACGAGCAGTACTTC	CASSELAGSNYEQYF
TRBJ2-2	few	TRBV30	-	14	TGTGCCTGGAGTGAGGTCTTCAACACCGGGGAGCTGTTTTTT	CAWSEVFNTGELFF
TRBJ1-1	-	TRBV29-1	-	14	TGCAGCGTTGAGCCCCGCAGTCAGAACACTGAAGCTTTCTTT	CSVEPRSQNTEAFF
TRBJ2-3	-	TRBV2	-	10	TGTGCCAGCAGTGAAGATAGGGCTCTTTTT	CASSEDRALF
TRBJ2-2	once	TRBV15	-	15	TGTGCCACCAGCATGCCGGGATGGGAAACCGGGGAGCTGTTTTTT	CATSMPGWETGELFF
TRBJ2-3	few	TRBV12-5	TRBD2	16	TGTGCTAGTGGTTTGGGTGCCGGGACTAGAGTTGATACGCAGTATTTT	CASGLGAGTRVDTQYF
TRBJ1-1	-	TRBV10-2	-	12	TGCGCCAGCAGTGAGGGGAACACTGAAGCTTTCTTT	CASSEGNTEAFF
TRBJ2-5	-	TRBV7-6	-	14	TGTGCCAGCAGCCAGGAGGGGGCCGGGGAGACCCAGTACTTC	CASSQEGAGETQYF
TRBJ1-1	-	TRBV18	-	14	TGTGCCAGCTCACCCCAGGGCGGGGACACTGAAGCTTTCTTT	CASSPQGGDTEAFF
TRBJ1-5	few	TRBV15	-	12	TGTGCCACCCGGGTAGGGGATCAGCCCCAGCATTTT	CATRVGDQPQHF
TRBJ2-3	-	TRBV2	-	13	TGTGCCAGCAGTTACGGGACCACAGATACGCAGTATTTT	CASSYGTTDTQYF
TRBJ2-4	many	TRBV6-1	TRBD2	20	TGTGCCAGCAGTGAAGCGCCTCGCTCAAATAGCGGGGCTGCCAAAAACATTCAGTACTTC	CASSEAPRSNSGAAKNIQYF
TRBJ2-1	few	TRBV5-1	-	15	TGCGCCAGCAGCCTCCGGGACAAGTCCTACAATGAGCAGTTCTTC	CASSLRDKSYNEQFF
TRBJ2-5	-	TRBV7-2	TRBD2	14	TGTGCCAGCAGCCCCCAGGCGGGGGGGGAGACCCAGTACTTC	CASSPQAGGETQYF
TRBJ2-2	few	TRBV29-1	TRBD1	14	TGCAGCGTCAAGCGACGGACAGGGGACGGGGAGCTGTTTTTT	CSVKRRTGDGELFF
TRBJ2-7	-	TRBV6-5	TRBD2	14	TGTGCCAGCAGCTACCGGGACTATACTCACGAGCAGTACTTC	CASSYRDYTHEQYF
TRBJ1-1	-	TRBV20-1	TRBD1	9	TGCAGTGCCAGGGGGGGGACAGGGTTT	CSARGGTGF
TRBJ2-5	-	TRBV7-9	-	12	TGTGCCAGCAGCGACGGACAAGAGACCCAGTACTTC	CASSDGQETQYF
TRBJ1-6	-	TRBV30	-	13	TGTGCCTGGACGATCCCCTTTAATTCACCCCTCCACTTT	CAWTIPFNSPLHF
TRBJ2-6	-	TRBV29-1	-	15	TGCAGCGTTGAAAAACAGAGCTCTGGGGCCAACGTCCTGACTTTC	CSVEKQSSGANVLTF
TRBJ2-7	-	TRBV18	TRBD1	16	TGTGCCAGCTCACCCCTCCCGGGACAGAGATCCTACGAGCAGTACTTC	CASSPLPGQRSYEQYF
TRBJ1-4	few	TRBV11-3	-	14	TGTGCCAGCAGCTTCGGGGGCGCGAATGAAAAACTGTTTTTT	CASSFGGANEKLFF
TRBJ2-5	few	TRBV6-1	-	15	TGTGCCAGCAGTGAACACCAACTAGGGCCAGAGACCCAGTACTTC	CASSEHQLGPETQYF
TRBJ2-1	-	TRBV15	-	15	TGTGCCACCAGCACCCCTTCACATCGCGGGGATGAGCAGTTCTTC	CATSTPSHRGDEQFF
TRBJ2-7	-	TRBV7-9	-	11	TGTGCCAGCAGCTTAGTTCGCGAGCAGTACTTC	CASSLVREQYF
TRBJ1-6	few	TRBV5-1	-	15	TGCGCCAGCAGCCCGCAGGGTCTGGATAATTCACCCCTCCACTTT	CASSPQGLDNSPLHF
TRBJ1-2	once	TRBV2	TRBD1	13	TGTGCCAGCAGCCCCGGGACAGAGGATGGCTACACCTTC	CASSPGTEDGYTF
TRBJ2-5	-	TRBV11-2	-	12	TGTGCCAGCAGCTCGTTACAAGAGACCCAGTACTTC	CASSSLQETQYF
TRBJ2-3	-	TRBV18	-	16	TGTGCCAGCCTTAGACGGGGCGAGGACCCCACAGATACGCAGTATTTT	CASLRRGEDPTDTQYF
TRBJ2-7	few	TRBV30	TRBD1	14	TGTGCCTGGAGTCGGGGACAGGGGGCCTACGAGCAGTACTTC	CAWSRGQGAYEQYF
TRBJ2-2	-	TRBV29-1	-	13	TGCAGCGTTAAGAGGGGCCGGACCGGGGAGCTGTTTTTT	CSVKRGRTGELFF
TRBJ1-5	-	TRBV7-2	-	15	TGTGCCAGCAGCTTAGTAGGGGGAGGCAATCAGCCCCAGCATTTT	CASSLVGGGNQPQHF
TRBJ1-6	-	TRBV5-1	-	17	TGCGCCAGCAGCTTGGAGGGGAGTGCCTCCTATAATTCACCCCTCCACTTT	CASSLEGSASYNSPLHF
TRBJ1-1	-	TRBV5-1	-	16	TGCGCCAGCAGCTTGGCCGGTGCCAGGGGGAACACTGAAGCTTTCTTT	CASSLAGARGNTEAFF
TRBJ2-5	-	TRBV10-3	-	11	TGTGCCGCATCTAGCAGGGAGACCCAGTACTTC	CAASSRETQYF
TRBJ1-4	-	TRBV7-9	-	13	TGTGCCAGCAGCGTCGTGAGGGATGAAAAACTGTTTTTT	CASSVVRDEKLFF
TRBJ1-1	-	TRBV29-1	-	11	TGCAGCGTTGTCCCAGGCACTGAAGCTTTCTTT	CSVVPGTEAFF
TRBJ2-7	few	TRBV4-1	-	14	TGCGCCAGCAGCCAAGGGGACACTTCCTACGAGCAGTACTTC	CASSQGDTSYEQYF
TRBJ2-5	-	TRBV29-1	-	13	TGCAGCGTATCGGCTAGCGTCCCAGAGACCCAGTACTTC	CSVSASVPETQYF
TRBJ2-5	-	TRBV5-1	-	15	TGCGCCAGCAGCTTCGGGCAGGGGCGCGGAGAGACCCAGTACTTC	CASSFGQGRGETQYF
TRBJ2-1	-	TRBV5-1	TRBD2	17	TGCGCCAGCAGCCACGCGTCCAGCGGGGGGTTCTACAATGAGCAGTTCTTC	CASSHASSGGFYNEQFF
TRBJ1-1	-	TRBV30	-	13	TGTGCCTGGAGAGGGTTGGCACGGATGGAAGCTTTCTTT	CAWRGLARMEAFF
TRBJ1-2	-	TRBV30	TRBD1	15	TGTGCCTGGACCCGTCGGGACAGGGGGCGCGGGGGCTACACCTTC	CAWTRRDRGRGGYTF
TRBJ1-2	-	TRBV29-1	-	13	TGCAGCGTTGAAGACAGGGAGAACTATGGCTACACCTTC	CSVEDRENYGYTF